The rows below give T cell receptor beta chains drawn from one sample of a study of blood T cell repertoires in COVID-19. Here immunoSEQ multiplex PCR was the method, and the copy in TCRdb shows in-frame clones only, minus some. The profile shows roughly 160,000 clones, over 70% of them singletons. Sequences were obtained from PBMCs or T cells enriched from blood (not recorded which). These TCRs come from a woman aged 40-49 years with acute COVID-19. The CDR3 runs from the conserved cysteine through the conserved F or W. D genes are given only for firm matches. Clone size, where shown, is once, few, many, or a class for clones that have expanded.

TRBJ1-1,TRBV2,.,.,TGTGCGTGCCGGGTGAACACTGAAGCTTTCTTT,CACRVNTEAFF
TRBJ2-1,TRBV2,TRBD1,.,TGTGCCAGCAGTGTCGGTCAGGGGGCGCGTAATGAGCAGTTCTTC,CASSVGQGARNEQFF
TRBJ2-1,TRBV5-1,TRBD2,few,TGCGCCAGCAGCGGGAGGACTAGCGGGAGGAAAGATAGCTCCTACAATGAGCAGTTCTTC,CASSGRTSGRKDSSYNEQFF
TRBJ2-7,TRBV27,TRBD1,.,TGTGCCAGCAGTTTCGCTAACAGGGGGCCCGCCTACGAGCAGTACTTC,CASSFANRGPAYEQYF
TRBJ1-2,TRBV6-5,.,.,TGTGCCAGCAGTCCAGTCTCTAACTATGGCTACACCTTC,CASSPVSNYGYTF
TRBJ2-7,TRBV11-3,.,.,TGTGCCAGCAGCTTAGTTTCCGACAAAGATCAGGGGATTACCTACGAGCAGTACTTC,CASSLVSDKDQGITYEQYF
TRBJ1-2,TRBV25-1,.,.,TGTGCCAGCAGTGAATTAGGGGGGGCGGTTGGCTACACCTTC,CASSELGGAVGYTF
TRBJ2-7,TRBV5-3,TRBD2,.,TGTGCCAGAAGCTTACCCCCGACTAGCGGGGGGACCTACGAGCAGTACTTC,CARSLPPTSGGTYEQYF
TRBJ1-1,TRBV6-5,TRBD1,.,TGTGCCAGCAGATACGACCTAGAACGGGACAGGGAAGCTTTCTTT,CASRYDLERDREAFF
TRBJ1-2,TRBV6-1,TRBD1,.,TGTGCCAGCAGTGATGCAGGGACAGGGAACGACTACACCTTC,CASSDAGTGNDYTF
TRBJ2-5,TRBV5-1,.,.,TGCGCCAGCAGCTCGCCGGGGATCGGGATCCAAGAGACCCAGTACTTC,CASSSPGIGIQETQYF
TRBJ2-7,TRBV10-2,.,.,TGCGCCAGCAGGAGCTCCTACGAGCAGTACTTC,CASRSSYEQYF
TRBJ2-1,TRBV10-3,.,.,TGTGCCATCAGTGAGTCTTTCCAGCGAGAGGCGAGCAATGAGCAGTTCTTC,CAISESFQREASNEQFF
TRBJ1-2,TRBV10-3,.,.,TGTGCCATCAGTGAGTCTCTTGGCTACACCTTC,CAISESLGYTF
TRBJ2-6,TRBV29-1,.,.,TGCAGCGTCTACCCCCTAGAAAGCTCTGGGGCCAACGTCCTGACTTTC,CSVYPLESSGANVLTF
TRBJ1-1,TRBV3-1/TRBV3-2,.,few,TGTGCCAGCAGCCAAGGAATCGGGGGGTACACTGAAGCTTTCTTT,CASSQGIGGYTEAFF
TRBJ2-3,TRBV6-4,TRBD2,.,TGTGCCAGCAGTCCAAGCGGGGGCAACACAGATACGCAGTATTTT,CASSPSGGNTDTQYF
TRBJ1-5,TRBV5-5,TRBD1,.,TGTGCCAGCAGCTTGGGGCAGGGGGGTCAGCCCCAGCATTTT,CASSLGQGGQPQHF
TRBJ2-1,TRBV4-1,TRBD2,.,TGCGCCAGCAGCCAAGAGATAGCGGGGGCCTACAATGAGCAGTTCTTC,CASSQEIAGAYNEQFF
TRBJ2-1,TRBV7-2,TRBD2,.,TGTGCCAGCAGCTCCCCCCTTGGTAGCGGGAGCGACAATGAGCAGTTCTTC,CASSSPLGSGSDNEQFF
TRBJ2-1,TRBV27,.,.,TGTGCCAGCAGTTTGCAAGGGACAGGGCCTGAGACTAGCGGTTACAATGAGCAGTTCTTC,CASSLQGTGPETSGYNEQFF
TRBJ2-1,TRBV19,TRBD2,few,TGTGCCAGTAGTATCCCTAGCGGATCCAGCTCCTACAATGAGCAGTTCTTC,CASSIPSGSSSYNEQFF
TRBJ2-3,TRBV10-2,.,.,TGCGCCAGCAGAGTTGGTTTCGGGACAGATACGCAGTATTTT,CASRVGFGTDTQYF
TRBJ1-2,TRBV7-2,.,.,TGTGCCAGCAGCTTAGCCTCCGGGACACCCTATGGCTACACCTTC,CASSLASGTPYGYTF
TRBJ2-1,TRBV24-1,TRBD2,.,TGTGCCACCAGTGATCCCGGGACTAGCGGGAATAACAATGAGCAGTTCTTC,CATSDPGTSGNNNEQFF